This T cell receptor beta chain was identified in a study of shared clonotypes between healthy human individuals. Across the whole study: Aged 18 to 49, the donors were a couple of women and three men.

V was trimmed by 2 bases and J by 7 bases, leaving 26 bases between them. Germline assignment: CDR1 MDHEN and CDR2 SYDVKM. The CDR3 consists of 19 residues. Notes on the study in general: Among four donors, roughly 5% of naive CD4 clonotypes were found in common. Even with large depth, rarefaction showed that sorted-subset sequencing was incomplete. Naive subsets usually exceeded memory subsets in estimated richness.

This table comes from immunoSEQ multiplex PCR, and its TCRdb copy is limited to in-frame clones, with some not included. Among fewer than 3 million clones, under 95% were seen once, and the ten largest hold roughly 0.34%. This clone was seen a single time. Its matching antigen is unknown. The chain is built from TRBV28 and TRBJ1-4, with no clear D. This clonotype originated in a man aged 18 to 29 in good health. Some clones in this sample may be carry-over from other donors' samples. The sequenced material came from naive CD4+ T cells from PBMCs. Subset indicated: CD45RA+ positively selected. The CDR3 DNA follows: TGTGCCAGCAGTTTAAAGGCATTAAGACCCTCGGGCCACTTTGAAAAACTGTTTTTT. This codes for CASSLKALRPSGHFEKLFF.